The subject of this entry is one T cell receptor beta chain. The assay was immunoSEQ multiplex PCR, and TCRdb's table has in-frame clones only and misses some. The sample includes some 31,000 clones, 77% of them seen just once. These data are taken from a study of blood T cell repertoires in COVID-19. CDR3 length: 13 residues. V dropped 8 bases and J dropped 2 bases, with 12 bases sitting between them. Germline CDR1 reads SGHRS; CDR2 reads YFSETQ. This TCR derives from a woman between 70 and 85 years old with active or convalescent COVID-19. Input material: peripheral blood. The chain employs TRBV5-1 and TRBJ2-3; D is possibly TRBD1 (6 bases). The DNA of the CDR3 is TGCGCCAGTCACAGGGTCCCCACAGATACGCAGTATTTT. Translating it yields CASHRVPTDTQYF.